This TCR beta chain was retrieved from a study of Graves' ophthalmopathy and Graves' hyperthyroidism. The wider study: Peripheral blood was obtained at first diagnosis, ahead of any treatment. Study conclusions and caveats: Prediction of ophthalmopathy progression reached roughly 70% sensitivity and under 80% specificity.

Germline V gene data show CDR1 as MNHNS and CDR2 as SASEGT. The CDR3 is 15 residues long. The study enrolled ophthalmopathy donors with moderate-to-severe activity, CAS ≥3, NOSPECS ≥4 and duration under 3 months. Clinical symptoms, serum thyroxine, TRAb, thyroid ultrasound and orbital computed tomography formed the basis of diagnosis. About this clonotype itself: Its cognate antigen is unknown. A much more abundant neighbour one base away suggests this may be a read error.

As the template, RNA transcripts were used to amplify TCR beta CDR3 regions. The first-round RT-PCR employed HTBI primers together with the Qiagen OneStep RT-PCR kit. A multiplex PCR was then performed as the second round. TCRdb reprocessed the multiplex PCR reads with MiXCR, giving one entry per CDR3 protein. Of a few hundred thousand distinct CDR3 sequences listed, under 20% are singletons. The receptor was isolated from an adult man with Graves' ophthalmopathy. Sample: peripheral blood. V gene TRBV6-1 combines with J gene TRBJ1-6; D is perhaps TRBD1 (6 bases). CDR3 coding DNA: TGTGCCAGCAGTGAGAAGACAGGTCAGGATTCAGCCCTCCACTTT. Protein: CASSEKTGQDSALHF.